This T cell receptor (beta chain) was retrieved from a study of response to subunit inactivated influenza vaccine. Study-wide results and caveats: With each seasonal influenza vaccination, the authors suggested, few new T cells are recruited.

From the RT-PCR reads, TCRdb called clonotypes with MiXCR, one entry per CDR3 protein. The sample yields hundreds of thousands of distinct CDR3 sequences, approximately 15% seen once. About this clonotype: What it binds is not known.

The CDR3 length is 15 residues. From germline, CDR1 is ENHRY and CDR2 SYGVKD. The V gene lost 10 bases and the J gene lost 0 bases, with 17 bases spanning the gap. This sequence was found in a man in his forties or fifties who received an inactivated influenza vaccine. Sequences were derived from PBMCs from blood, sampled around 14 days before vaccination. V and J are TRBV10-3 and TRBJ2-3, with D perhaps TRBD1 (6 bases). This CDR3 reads CATKGGISSTDTQYF. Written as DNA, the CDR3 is TGTGCCACAAAAGGGGGAATCTCTAGCACAGATACGCAGTATTTT.